These 8 T cell receptor beta chains were sequenced from one sample in a study of control samples from healthy donors and cancer patients. Only in-frame clones appear in the TCRdb table, and some are missing; sequencing was by immunoSEQ multiplex PCR. The repertoire holds 150,000 to 200,000 clones, with around 88% as singletons. The sequenced material came from blood. The receptors were gathered from a woman aged 25 to 39 in good health.

This clone was seen more than once but under ten times. The J gene is TRBJ1-1, the V gene TRBV6-6, with a tentative D call TRBD1 (6 bases). The CDR3 runs to 14 residues. CDR1 MNHNY and CDR2 SVGAGI come from the germline V gene (reference sequence). The ends were cut back, 5 bases at V and 2 bases at J, with 12 bases in the middle. CDR3 sequence: CASSRRQVNTEAFF. CDR3 nucleotide sequence: TGTGCCAGCAGTAGGAGACAGGTTAACACTGAAGCTTTCTTT.

The chain links TRBV3-1 (or the pseudogene TRBV3-2) to TRBJ2-3; unclear D gene. The length of the CDR3 is 15 residues. Germline CDR1 is LGHDT and CDR2 is YNNKEL (reference sequence). Trimming took off 0 bases at V and 5 bases at J, with 12 bases between the two ends. The CDR3 DNA follows: TGTGCCAGCAGCCAAGATCCTCCGGGTCGAGATACGCAGTATTTT. Its protein is CASSQDPPGRDTQYF.

V usage is TRBV3-1 (or the pseudogene TRBV3-2) and J usage is TRBJ2-3, with a tentative D call TRBD2 (5 bases). Between the trimmed V and J ends, which lost 1 base and 5 bases, there was a span of 7 bases. This CDR3 has 13 amino acids. Germline loops: CDR1 LGHDT, CDR2 YNNKEL (reference sequence). CDR3 nucleotide sequence: TGTGCCAGCAGCCAAGGAGGGAGAGATACGCAGTATTTT. This codes for CASSQGGRDTQYF.

This chain links TRBV7-9 with TRBJ1-6; no reliable D call. Germline V gene data show CDR1 as SEHNR and CDR2 as FQNEAQ (reference sequence). The V end was cut by 6 bases, the J end by 8 bases, with 8 bases between. The CDR3 sequence is 12 residues long. In DNA, the CDR3 is TGTGCCAGCAGTGCCCAATATTCACCCCTCCACTTT. Translated, it gives CASSAQYSPLHF.

The genes are TRBV10-3 and TRBJ2-4; weak D call: TRBD2 (7 bases). The CDR3 totals 13 residues. Germline-derived CDR1 and CDR2 are ENHRY and SYGVKD. V was shortened by 6 bases and J by 6 bases, with 12 bases between the two germline ends. CDR3 sequence (DNA): TGTGCCATCAGCGAGGGGGGGGTAAACATTCAGTACTTC. It specifies CAISEGGVNIQYF.

The chain links TRBV7-6 to TRBJ2-2, with D perhaps TRBD2 (6 bases). The CDR3 has 16 amino acids. Per germline, CDR1 SGHVS and CDR2 FNYEAQ. With 1 base removed from V and 2 bases from J, the gap between germline ends came to 11 bases. The CDR3 nucleotides are TGTGCCAGCAGCTTAGGTTACGGGGGTAACACCGGGGAGCTGTTTTTT. This codes for CASSLGYGGNTGELFF. Variable domain in full (rest from reference TRBV7-6 and TRBJ2-2): GAGVSQSPRYKVTKRGQDVALRCDPISGHVSLYWYRQALGQGPEFLTYFNYEAQQDKSGLPNDRFSAERPEGSISTLTIQRTEQRDSAMYRCASSLGYGGNTGELFFGEGSRLTVL.

This chain connects TRBV18 to TRBJ2-3; D perhaps matches TRBD1 (5 bases). With 0 bases removed from V and 6 bases from J, the gap between germline ends came to 10 bases. Germline-derived CDR1 and CDR2 are KGHSH and LQKENI. The CDR3 has 14 residues. CDR3 sequence (DNA): TGTGCCAGCTCACCACCGGCAGGGCCCGATACGCAGTATTTT. It translates to CASSPPAGPDTQYF.

The chain combines TRBV4-1 with TRBJ1-2; D unresolved. The germline gives CDR1 MGHRA, CDR2 YSYEKL. With 1 base removed from V and 1 base from J, the gap between germline ends came to 7 bases. The CDR3 extends over 14 amino acids. The CDR3 here is CASSQGGFNYGYTF. The CDR3 DNA is TGCGCCAGCAGCCAAGGAGGGTTTAACTATGGCTACACCTTC.